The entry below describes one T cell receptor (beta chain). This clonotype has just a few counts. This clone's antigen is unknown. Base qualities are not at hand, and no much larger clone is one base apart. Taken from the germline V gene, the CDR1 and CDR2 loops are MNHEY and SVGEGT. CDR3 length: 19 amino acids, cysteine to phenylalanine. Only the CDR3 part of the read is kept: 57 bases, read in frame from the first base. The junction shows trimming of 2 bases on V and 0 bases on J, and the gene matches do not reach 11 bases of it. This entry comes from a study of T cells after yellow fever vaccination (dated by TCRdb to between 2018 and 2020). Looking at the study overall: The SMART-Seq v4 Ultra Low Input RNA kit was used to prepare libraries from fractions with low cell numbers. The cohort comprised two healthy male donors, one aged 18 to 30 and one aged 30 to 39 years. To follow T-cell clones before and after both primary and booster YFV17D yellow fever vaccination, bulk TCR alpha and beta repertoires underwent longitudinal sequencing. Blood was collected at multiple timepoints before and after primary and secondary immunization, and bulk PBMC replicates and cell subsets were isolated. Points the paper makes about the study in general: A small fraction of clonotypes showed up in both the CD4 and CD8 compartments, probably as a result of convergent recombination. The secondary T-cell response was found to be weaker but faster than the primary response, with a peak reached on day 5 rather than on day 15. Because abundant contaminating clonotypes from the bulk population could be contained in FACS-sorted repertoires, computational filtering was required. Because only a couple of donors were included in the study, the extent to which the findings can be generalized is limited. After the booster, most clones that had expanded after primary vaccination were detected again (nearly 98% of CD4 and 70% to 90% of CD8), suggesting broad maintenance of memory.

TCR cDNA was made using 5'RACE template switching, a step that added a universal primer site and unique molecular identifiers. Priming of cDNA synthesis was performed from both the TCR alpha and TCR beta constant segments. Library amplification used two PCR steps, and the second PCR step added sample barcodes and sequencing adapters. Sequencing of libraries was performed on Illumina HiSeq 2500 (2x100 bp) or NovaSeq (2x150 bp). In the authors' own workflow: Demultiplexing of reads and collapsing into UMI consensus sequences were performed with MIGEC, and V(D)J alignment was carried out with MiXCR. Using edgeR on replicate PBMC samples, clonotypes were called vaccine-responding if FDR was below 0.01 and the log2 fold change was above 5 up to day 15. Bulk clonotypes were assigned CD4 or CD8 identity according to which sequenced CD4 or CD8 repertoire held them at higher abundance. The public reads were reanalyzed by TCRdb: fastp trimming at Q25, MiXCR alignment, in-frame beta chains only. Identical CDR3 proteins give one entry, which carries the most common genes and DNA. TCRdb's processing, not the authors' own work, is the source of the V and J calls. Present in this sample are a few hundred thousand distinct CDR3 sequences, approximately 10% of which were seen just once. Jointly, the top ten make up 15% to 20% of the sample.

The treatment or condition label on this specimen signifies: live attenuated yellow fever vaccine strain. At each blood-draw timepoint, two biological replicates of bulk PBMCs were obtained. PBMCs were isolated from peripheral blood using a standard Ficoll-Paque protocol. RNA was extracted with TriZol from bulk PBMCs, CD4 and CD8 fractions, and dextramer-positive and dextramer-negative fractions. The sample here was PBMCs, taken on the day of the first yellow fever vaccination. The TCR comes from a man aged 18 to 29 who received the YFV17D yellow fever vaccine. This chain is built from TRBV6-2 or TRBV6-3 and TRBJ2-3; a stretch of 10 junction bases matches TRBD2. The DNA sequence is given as TGTGCCAGCAGTTACCCGACTAGCGGGCAAGCTACTAGCACAGATACGCAGTATTTT. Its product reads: CASSYPTSGQATSTDTQYF.